Following are 27 T cell receptor beta chains from one sample sequenced in a study of cytomegalovirus exposure and HLA in healthy donors. PCR primers comprised 60 Vbeta and 13 Jbeta primers. Method: immunoSEQ multiplex PCR; TCRdb's copy keeps in-frame clones and lacks some. Among some 190,000 clones listed, around 83% were seen once. Sequenced input: PBMCs. These receptor sequences come from a man between 35 and 55 years old in good health and CMV-seropositive.

The chain combines TRBV25-1 with TRBJ1-5, with D perhaps TRBD1 (6 bases). The CDR3 is 12 residues long. Germline CDR1 is MGHDK and CDR2 is SYGVNS. The V end was cut by 4 bases, the J end by 9 bases, with 10 bases between. CDR3 nucleotide sequence: TGTGCCAGCAGTGTCGAACAGGGGCCCCAGCATTTT. Encoded protein: CASSVEQGPQHF.

The rearrangement uses TRBV7-2 and TRBJ2-1; D might be TRBD1 (6 bases). V was shortened by 2 bases and J by 8 bases, with 10 bases between the two germline ends. The CDR3 extends over 13 amino acids. CDR1 and CDR2 (germline): SGHTA, FQGNSA. The CDR3 region has the DNA TGTGCCAGCAGCTTAACTGGGGGCCATGAGCAGTTCTTC. It yields the protein CASSLTGGHEQFF.

The CDR3 sequence is CASSSVLEENTIYF. The CDR3 DNA reads as TGTGCCAGCAGCTCGGTTTTAGAAGAAAACACCATATATTTT. The gene calls are TRBV11-3 and TRBJ1-3; D gene ambiguous. Germline assignment: CDR1 SGHNT and CDR2 YENEEA. The CDR3 spans 14 residues. V was trimmed by 4 bases and J by 6 bases, leaving 13 bases between them.

The chain combines TRBV29-1 with TRBJ1-1, with D unclear. V was cut by 8 bases and J by 11 bases, with 24 bases left in between. The germline V gene has CDR1 SQVTM and CDR2 ANQGSEA. The CDR3 has 13 residues. The CDR3 DNA is TGCAGCTCCTGTGATGCGGGCCGGGGAGAGGCTTTCTTT. Translated, it gives CSSCDAGRGEAFF.

J is TRBJ1-1 and V is TRBV6-5; a weak D match, TRBD1 (5 bases). The V end lost 2 bases, the J end lost 1 base, and 11 bases lay between the germline ends. This CDR3 has 15 residues. Germline lookup yields CDR1 MNHEY and CDR2 SVGAGI. CDR3: CASSYDPGQNTEAFF. CDR3 DNA: TGTGCCAGCAGTTACGACCCAGGACAGAACACTGAAGCTTTCTTT.

The chain joins TRBV5-5 to TRBJ2-7, with D possibly TRBD1 on 6 matching bases. V lost 4 bases to trimming and J lost 0 bases, with 11 bases between them. The CDR3 consists of 14 residues. The germline gives CDR1 SGHKS, CDR2 YYEKEE (reference sequence). As DNA, the CDR3 is TGTGCCAGCAGCGGAACAGGGTACTCCTACGAGCAGTACTTC. Translated: CASSGTGYSYEQYF.

This sequence joins TRBV6-1 and TRBJ2-1; the match to TRBD2 covers 9 bases. After removal of 8 bases from V and 8 bases from J, the junction contained 10 bases not matched to a gene. In germline, CDR1 is MNHNS, CDR2 SASEGT. The CDR3 spans 14 residues. The CDR3 reads CASALAGFLDEQFF. DNA for the CDR3: TGTGCCAGCGCCCTAGCGGGGTTTTTGGATGAGCAGTTCTTC.

This CDR3 is CSVVSGLHYEQYF. The CDR3 DNA follows: TGCAGCGTTGTGAGTGGGCTGCACTACGAGCAGTACTTC. The rearrangement links TRBV29-1 to TRBJ2-7, with unresolved D. The CDR3 is 13 residues long. Germline V gives CDR1 SQVTM, CDR2 ANQGSEA. Trimming pared 4 bases from V and 3 bases from J, leaving 13 bases between.

This clone was seen only a few times. The chain combines TRBV14 with TRBJ1-2, with 7 bases lining up with TRBD1. Germline CDR1 reads SGHDN; CDR2 reads FVKESK. V lost 4 bases and J lost 3; bases outside the gene matches: 2. This CDR3 region has 13 residues. Written as DNA, the CDR3 is TGTGCCAGCAGCCCGGGACAGTACTATGGCTACACCTTC. Amino acid sequence: CASSPGQYYGYTF.

The genes are TRBV19 and TRBJ2-1; the D gene is possibly TRBD1 (6 bases). CDR3 size: 17 residues. Germline V gene lookup returns CDR1 LNHDA and CDR2 SQIVND (reference sequence). The V end lost 5 bases, the J end lost 10 bases, and 27 bases lay between the germline ends. CDR3 sequence: CASSRPTGTEIIVEQFF. CDR3 nucleotide sequence: TGTGCCAGTAGTCGCCCTACAGGGACGGAGATAATTGTGGAGCAGTTCTTC.

V and J are TRBV11-1 and TRBJ2-7; D not certain. Germline values: CDR1 SGHAT, CDR2 FQDESV (reference sequence). This CDR3 contains 14 residues. V gave up 8 bases and J gave up 0 bases, with 14 bases separating them. The CDR3 coding sequence is TGTGCCAGCTCACGCGGAAGATTCTCCTACGAGCAGTACTTC. This sequence encodes CASSRGRFSYEQYF.

The chain is built from TRBV29-1 and TRBJ1-2; D uncertain. Germline V CDR1 and CDR2: SQVTM, ANQGSEA. The CDR3 consists of 14 residues. V was cut by 7 bases and J by 7 bases, with 22 bases left in between. DNA for the CDR3: TGCAGCGCGAACCGGGAACCCAGCTTGTCTGGCTACACCTTC. As protein: CSANREPSLSGYTF.

The CDR3 DNA reads as TGTGCCAGCAGTTCGGCCGGGACAGGGATCAAGGAGCAGTACTTC. Translation: CASSSAGTGIKEQYF. The V and J genes are TRBV28 and TRBJ2-7; 9 bases are a match to TRBD1. The CDR3 extends over 15 amino acids. The V and J ends lost 4 bases and 7 bases, in that order; junction bases with no gene match: 11. In germline, CDR1 is MDHEN, CDR2 SYDVKM.

The chain carries TRBV5-1 and TRBJ2-7; 8 positions agree with TRBD1. Trimming at V came to 4 bases and at J to 0 bases, leaving 6 bases not matched to a gene. This CDR3 has 15 residues. The germline V gene has CDR1 SGHRS and CDR2 YFSETQ. CDR3 nucleotides: TGCGCCAGCAGCCCTAACAGGGGGAGCTCCTACGAGCAGTACTTC. Amino acids: CASSPNRGSSYEQYF.

The chain joins TRBV5-1 to TRBJ1-4; D gene ambiguous. CDR3 length: 15 residues. The V end lost 0 bases, the J end lost 7 bases, and 13 bases lay between the germline ends. In germline, CDR1 is SGHRS, CDR2 YFSETQ. This CDR3 is CASSLGHHQTEKLFF. CDR3 in DNA: TGCGCCAGCAGCTTGGGGCACCACCAAACTGAAAAACTGTTTTTT.

The chain couples TRBV5-4 to TRBJ2-1; 10 bases are shared with TRBD1. Germline V lookup: CDR1 SGHNT, CDR2 YYREEE (reference sequence). The V segment lost 0 bases and the J segment 7 bases; nucleotides outside the gene matches: 7. The CDR3 length is 16 residues. In DNA, the CDR3 is TGTGCCAGCAGCTTGGGGGGGGACAGGGGATATAATGAGCAGTTCTTC. Its translation is CASSLGGDRGYNEQFF.

This clone was counted a single time. J is TRBJ1-2 and V is TRBV10-3, with 7 bases that match TRBD1. Germline trimming cut 2 bases from V and 2 bases from J; bases unmatched to any gene: 2. The CDR3 contains 14 residues. Germline CDR1 is ENHRY and CDR2 is SYGVKD. CDR3 sequence (DNA): TGTGCCATCAGTGAGGCACAGGGGAACTATGGCTACACCTTC. The encoded protein is CAISEAQGNYGYTF.

The chain is built from TRBV29-1 and TRBJ1-2; 10 bases match TRBD1. The junction had 9 bases not matched to a gene; V was cut back by 6 bases and J by 5 bases. The V gene's germline CDR1 is SQVTM and CDR2 ANQGSEA. The CDR3 contains 14 residues. As DNA, the CDR3 is TGCAGCGTCTCGACGCCGGGACAGGGGTATGGCTACACCTTC. Translation gives CSVSTPGQGYGYTF.

As for this clone: One junction end disagrees with the germline gene, perhaps due to a read error. This chain joins TRBV5-1 and TRBJ2-6; 7 bases map to TRBD2. CDR1 SGHRS and CDR2 YFSETQ come from the germline V gene. The CDR3 has 15 residues. CDR3 nucleotide sequence: TGCGCCAGCAGCTCCCTAACAGGCGGGGGCAACGTCCTGACTTTC. Translation: CASSSLTGGGNVLTF.

V and J are TRBV14 and TRBJ2-7, with D perhaps TRBD1 (7 bases). CDR1 and CDR2 from the germline V gene are SGHDN and FVKESK. The CDR3 has 15 residues. Trimming stripped 4 bases from V and 4 bases from J, with 17 bases between. CDR3 coding DNA: TGTGCCAGCAGCCGTGGCGGGGACAGTTTGTACGAGCAGTACTTC. This sequence encodes CASSRGGDSLYEQYF.

This clone was seen a few times. The chain uses TRBV9 and TRBJ1-1; D possibly corresponds to TRBD1 (5 bases). The CDR3 sequence is 15 residues long. Trimming shortened V by 0 bases and J by 6 bases, and 15 bases separated the two germline ends. In germline, CDR1 is SGDLS, CDR2 YYNGEE. The CDR3, as DNA: TGTGCCAGCAGCGTAGTATCAGGGCCCGACCCTGAAGCTTTCTTT. Translated, it gives CASSVVSGPDPEAFF.

J is TRBJ2-1 and V is TRBV4-3; 13 nucleotides line up with TRBD2. This CDR3 has 15 residues. The junction had 2 bases not matched to a gene; V was cut back by 0 bases and J by 9 bases. Germline V lookup: CDR1 LGHNA, CDR2 YSLEER. As DNA, the CDR3 is TGCGCCAGCAGCCAAGATCGACTAGCGGGAGGTGAGCAGTTCTTC. It yields the protein CASSQDRLAGGEQFF.

This clone was observed a handful of times. The rearrangement uses TRBV6-5 and TRBJ2-3, with 9 bases identical to TRBD2. The CDR3 sequence is 16 residues long. CDR1 is MNHEY and CDR2 is SVGAGI in the germline V gene. The junction had 9 bases not matched to a gene; V was cut back by 4 bases and J by 4 bases. The CDR3 DNA is TGTGCCAGCAGTTCGGGGCGGGAGGGCCCCTCAGATACGCAGTATTTT. It yields the protein CASSSGREGPSDTQYF.

The chain couples TRBV27 to TRBJ2-3, with 9 positions matching TRBD1. With V trimmed by 7 bases and J by 3 bases, 8 bases remained unmatched. Germline CDR1 and CDR2: MNHEY and SMNVEV (reference sequence). The CDR3 runs to 15 residues. The CDR3 sequence is CASKGQGRWTDTQYF. CDR3 DNA sequence: TGTGCCAGCAAAGGACAGGGGCGGTGGACAGATACGCAGTATTTT.

J is TRBJ1-1 and V is TRBV2; D remains ambiguous. Trimming shortened V by 2 bases and J by 5 bases, and 15 bases separated the two germline ends. The CDR3 totals 15 residues. The germline V gene encodes CDR1 SNHLY and CDR2 FYNNEI. Here the CDR3 DNA reads TGTGCCAGCAGTGAAAATCCAGTGCCGGGAACTGAAGCTTTCTTT. Translated: CASSENPVPGTEAFF.

The chain carries TRBV5-1 and TRBJ1-2; 11 bases fit TRBD1. CDR1 and CDR2 from the germline V gene are SGHRS and YFSETQ. Germline trimming cut 6 bases from V and 7 bases from J; bases unmatched to any gene: 8. The CDR3 is made up of 14 amino acids. As DNA, the CDR3 is TGCGCCAGCACCTTCGGACAGGGGGCTTTTGGCTACACCTTC. This encodes CASTFGQGAFGYTF. Supplemented by reference TRBV5-1 and TRBJ1-2, the full variable domain reads KAGVTQTPRYLIKTRGQQVTLSCSPISGHRSVSWYQQTPGQGLQFLFEYFSETQRNKGNFPGRFSGRQFSNSRSEMNVSTLELGDSALYLCASTFGQGAFGYTFGSGTRLTVV.

The rearrangement uses TRBV25-1 and TRBJ1-1, with 8 bases matching TRBD1. The CDR3 is 14 amino acids. Looked up from germline, CDR1 is MGHDK and CDR2 is SYGVNS. The trim removed 7 bases at V and 5 bases at J, leaving 9 bases unmatched. The CDR3 coding sequence is TGTGCCAGCACCCCGACAGGGGAGGGAACTGAAGCTTTCTTT. Its translation: CASTPTGEGTEAFF.